This T cell receptor beta chain was sequenced during a study of control samples from healthy donors and cancer patients. The method was immunoSEQ multiplex PCR; TCRdb's version includes in-frame clones alone and lacks a portion of them. Of over 85,000 clones in the sample, more than 85% were seen once. The CDR3 is 15 residues long. Germline-derived CDR1 and CDR2 are GTSNPN and SVGIG (reference sequence). J was trimmed by 5 bases and V by 0 bases; bases with no gene match: 9. This receptor was taken from a woman aged 30 to 39 in good health. Sequenced material: blood. The chain links TRBV30 to TRBJ2-5, with 7 bases that match TRBD1. CDR3 nucleotides: TGTGCCTGGAGTGTACCGCCAGGGGGAAGGGAGACCCAGTACTTC. Its protein product is CAWSVPPGGRETQYF.